This record concerns one TCR beta chain sequence. Its matching antigen is unknown. This sample is drawn from a study of CD4 T cells in relation to SARS-CoV-2 and coronaviruses. Study observations and caveats: Pre-pandemic and post-infection samples never came from the same donor. In roughly 65% of donors, memory CD4+ clonotypes crossrecognized SARS-CoV-2 and at least one common cold coronavirus spike.

Unexposed donor CD4+ T cells date from about 2011-2018, before the COVID-19 pandemic. CD4+ T cells were isolated from the cells after more than 8 days of culture. Cells permitting, SARS-CoV-2 S/N and four cold-coronavirus spikes were tested on unexposed-donor CD4+ T cells. Sequenced by immunoSEQ multiplex PCR; TCRdb stores in-frame clones only, minus some. The data hold about 29,000 clones, with nearly 80% observed a single time. The CDR3 totals 15 residues. V dropped 7 bases and J dropped 9; count of bases not matched to a gene: 11. Looked up from germline, CDR1 is LNHDA and CDR2 is SQIVND (reference sequence).

The TCR sequence derives from a human donor in good health. The sequenced sample consisted of CD4+ T cells from PBMCs, cultured in vitro. The chain joins TRBV19 to TRBJ1-5; 11 bases are a match to TRBD1. CDR3 protein: CASTVGQGAGRPQHF. The CDR3 DNA is TGTGCCAGTACGGTAGGACAGGGGGCGGGAAGGCCCCAGCATTTT.